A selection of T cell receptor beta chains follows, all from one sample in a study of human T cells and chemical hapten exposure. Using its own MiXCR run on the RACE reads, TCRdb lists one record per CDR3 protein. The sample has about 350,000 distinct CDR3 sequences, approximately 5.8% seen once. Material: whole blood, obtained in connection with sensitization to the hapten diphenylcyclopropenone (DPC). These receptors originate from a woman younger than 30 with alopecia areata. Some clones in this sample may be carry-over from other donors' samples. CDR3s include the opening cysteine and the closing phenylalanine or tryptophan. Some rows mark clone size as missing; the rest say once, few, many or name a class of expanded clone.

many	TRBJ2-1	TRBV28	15	CASSATQGTHNEQFF
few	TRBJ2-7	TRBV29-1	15	CSATNRDRISYEQYF
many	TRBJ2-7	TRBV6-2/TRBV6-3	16	CASSNLGTSWPYEQYF
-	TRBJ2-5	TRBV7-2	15	CASSFSGGLLETQYF
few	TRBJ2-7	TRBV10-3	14	CAISDGDSSYEQYF
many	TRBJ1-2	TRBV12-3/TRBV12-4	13	CASTAASNYGYTF
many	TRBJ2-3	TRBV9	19	CASSAGTSGGPLFTDTQYF
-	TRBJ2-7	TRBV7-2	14	CASSLATTFYEQYF
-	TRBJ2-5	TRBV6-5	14	CASSSRALQETQYF
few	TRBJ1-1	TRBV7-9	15	CASSGRQPGGTEAFF
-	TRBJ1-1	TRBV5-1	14	CASSPTTRSTEAFF
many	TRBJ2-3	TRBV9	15	CASSVDLATTDTQYF
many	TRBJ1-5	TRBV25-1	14	CASSESQGIQPQHF
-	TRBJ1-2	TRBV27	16	CASSLWGEQGRYGYTF
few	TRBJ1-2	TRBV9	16	CASSVAKTGVNYGYTF
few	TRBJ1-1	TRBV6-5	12	CASQTDNTEAFF
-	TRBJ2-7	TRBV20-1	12	CSARGSSYEQYF
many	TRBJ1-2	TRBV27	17	CASSFLPGQEGLYGYTF
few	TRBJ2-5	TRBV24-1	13	CATSDFGKKTQYF
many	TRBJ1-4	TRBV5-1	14	CASSQDRGDEKLFF
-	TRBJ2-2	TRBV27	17	CASSLSKSTGNTGELFF
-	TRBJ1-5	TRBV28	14	CASSRRFGNQPQHF
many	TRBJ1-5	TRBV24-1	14	CATSDSGRASPQHF
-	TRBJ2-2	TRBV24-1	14	CAAETLSNTGELFF
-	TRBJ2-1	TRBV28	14	CASERNSGGGEQFF
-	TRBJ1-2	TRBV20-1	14	CSAPDRDRGNDYTF
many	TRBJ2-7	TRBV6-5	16	CASSYGLAGGPGEQYF
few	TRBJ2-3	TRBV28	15	CASSSALDGTDTQYF
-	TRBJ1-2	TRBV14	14	CASSQEADQRGYTF
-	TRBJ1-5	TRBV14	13	CASSQEAGEPQHF
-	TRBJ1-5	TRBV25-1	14	CASSGQGESQPQHF
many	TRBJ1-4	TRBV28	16	CASSLWRGGTNEKLFF
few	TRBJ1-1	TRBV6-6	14	CASSWVSMNTEAFF
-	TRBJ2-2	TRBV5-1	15	CASSFQGLSDGELFF
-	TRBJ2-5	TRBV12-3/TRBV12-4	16	CASTDLGGVAIGTQYF
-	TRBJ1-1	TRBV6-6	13	CASSSQNVDEAFF